Listed here is a single T cell receptor beta chain. Its matching antigen is unknown. CD8 cells classed as naive were CD45RO-negative and positively selected for CCR7, excluding terminally differentiated effector memory CD45RA+ cells. The sample is drawn from a study of shared clonotypes between healthy human individuals. Study summary: The plates for each donor numbered three CD4 naive, three CD4 memory, two CD8 naive and one CD8 memory. Study conclusions and caveats: Blood alone was sampled, and tissue repertoires likely differ.

Produced via immunoSEQ multiplex PCR; TCRdb's table is partial and in-frame only. This sample has roughly 2,000,000 clones, with just under 95% found just once. This TCR was sampled from a man between 18 and 35 years old in good health. Some clones in this sample may be carry-over from other donors' samples. Sample: naive CD8+ T cells from PBMCs.

The CDR3 here is CASSSTGTNTEAFF. CDR3 coding DNA: TGTGCCAGCAGCTCGACAGGGACCAACACTGAAGCTTTCTTT. The chain has TRBV11-3 and TRBJ1-1; TRBD1 matches 7 bases. Germline CDR1 and CDR2: SGHNT and YENEEA. V lost 4 bases, J lost 2 bases, and 4 bases stayed unmatched. The CDR3 sequence is 14 residues long.